This passage covers 27 T cell receptor beta chains from one sample sequenced in a study of blood T cells in healthy people across ages. A J-beta primer mix and a sample-barcoded 5' primer were used in a second PCR of about 7 to 11 cycles. TCRdb called the 5' RACE reads again in MiXCR, with one record for every CDR3 protein. The table lists roughly 900,000 distinct CDR3 sequences, about 30% of them singletons. The sequencing input was blood. The receptors originated from an elderly woman in good health.

This clonotype was detected many times. The chain carries TRBV7-2 and TRBJ2-1; D is possibly TRBD2 (7 bases). The CDR3 sequence is 15 residues long. CDR1 is SGHTA, CDR2 FQGNSA, per germline. Trimming pared 1 base from V and 7 bases from J, leaving 14 bases between. The CDR3 nucleotides are TGTGCCAGCAGCTTAGAGGGGGGGGCTTGGAATGAGCAGTTCTTC. The encoded protein is CASSLEGGAWNEQFF.

The V gene is TRBV2, the J gene TRBJ2-3; weak D call: TRBD2 (6 bases). The CDR3 has 13 amino acids. Germline V gene lookup returns CDR1 SNHLY and CDR2 FYNNEI. Trimming removed 8 bases at V and 6 bases at J, with 15 bases between. The CDR3 is CASAGHQRDTQYF. The CDR3 nucleotides read TGTGCCAGCGCGGGGCACCAAAGGGATACGCAGTATTTT. Supplemented by reference TRBV2 and TRBJ2-3, the full variable domain reads EPEVTQTPSHQVTQMGQEVILRCVPISNHLYFYWYRQILGQKVEFLVSFYNNEISEKSEIFDDQFSVERPDGSNFTLKIRSTKLEDSAMYFCASAGHQRDTQYFGPGTRLTVL.

There are many counts of this clonotype. The chain is built from TRBV18 and TRBJ2-1, with D possibly being TRBD1 (6 bases). The V end was cut by 1 base, the J end by 8 bases, with 15 bases between. The length of the CDR3 is 15 residues. Per germline, CDR1 KGHSH and CDR2 LQKENI. Written as DNA, the CDR3 is TGTGCCAGCTCACCACGTAGGGGGTCTGGCGATGAGCAGTTCTTC. Its protein product is CASSPRRGSGDEQFF.

This clonotype turned up a few times. The chain uses TRBV2 and TRBJ1-5; D might be TRBD1 (6 bases). The germline V gene has CDR1 SNHLY and CDR2 FYNNEI. The CDR3 runs to 16 residues. V dropped 5 bases and J dropped 1 base, with 15 bases sitting between them. The CDR3 is CASSQRGIGSNQPQHF. CDR3 bases: TGTGCCAGCAGTCAGAGGGGGATTGGGAGCAATCAGCCCCAGCATTTT.

This sequence joins TRBV5-1 and TRBJ2-3, with 14 bases matching TRBD2. The CDR3 totals 15 residues. V dropped 4 bases and J dropped 8; count of bases not matched to a gene: 6. Germline V lookup: CDR1 SGHRS, CDR2 YFSETQ. CDR3 residues: CASSPTSGGARTQYF. DNA of the CDR3: TGCGCCAGCAGCCCGACTAGCGGGGGGGCGCGTACGCAGTATTTT.

The J gene is TRBJ2-1, the V gene TRBV5-1, with 9 positions matching TRBD1. Losses at the gene ends were 4 bases for V and 9 bases for J; bases not matched to a gene: 14. This CDR3 contains 16 residues. Germline V gives CDR1 SGHRS, CDR2 YFSETQ. The CDR3 sequence: CASSTLQGAGVSEQFF. In nucleotides, the CDR3 is TGCGCCAGCAGCACCCTACAGGGGGCGGGGGTTAGTGAGCAGTTCTTC. Together with reference TRBV5-1 and TRBJ2-1, the CDR3 gives the full variable domain: KAGVTQTPRYLIKTRGQQVTLSCSPISGHRSVSWYQQTPGQGLQFLFEYFSETQRNKGNFPGRFSGRQFSNSRSEMNVSTLELGDSALYLCASSTLQGAGVSEQFFGPGTRLTVL.

This chain connects TRBV18 to TRBJ2-3; no firm D call. The CDR3 runs 15 residues. V lost 4 bases and J 0 bases, leaving 11 bases between the germline ends. Per the germline V gene, CDR1 is KGHSH and CDR2 is LQKENI. CDR3 sequence: CASSLLTISTDTQYF. DNA for the CDR3: TGTGCCAGCTCACTATTGACCATCAGCACAGATACGCAGTATTTT.

V usage is TRBV28 and J usage is TRBJ2-1, with D perhaps TRBD1 (5 bases). This CDR3 has 15 residues. V dropped 5 bases and J dropped 4 bases, with 15 bases sitting between them. Germline CDR1 MDHEN, CDR2 SYDVKM. This CDR3 is CASSGSEDSYNEQFF. Here the CDR3 DNA reads TGTGCCAGCAGTGGATCCGAAGACAGTTACAATGAGCAGTTCTTC.

This clonotype was recorded once. A much larger clone sits a single nucleotide away, making a read error possible. The chain combines TRBV6-2 or TRBV6-3 with TRBJ2-5; 8 bases align to TRBD2. The germline CDR1 and CDR2 sequences are MNHEY and SVGEGT. The CDR3 has 16 amino acids. V was clipped by 0 bases and J by 11 bases; unmatched bases: 14. The CDR3 is CASSYSSGGVYNEQYF. Here the CDR3 DNA reads TGTGCCAGCAGTTACTCCAGCGGGGGAGTCTACAATGAGCAGTACTTC.

Concerning this clonotype itself: Given a much more abundant clone one base away, this may be a read error. V is TRBV6-2 or TRBV6-3 and J is TRBJ2-5; 10 bases fit TRBD2. CDR1 is MNHEY, CDR2 SVGEGT, per germline. V lost 3 bases, J lost 11 bases, and 12 bases stayed unmatched. The length of the CDR3 is 15 residues. The CDR3 DNA is TGTGCCAGCAGTTATGGGGCTAGCGGGGGTAATGAGCAGTACTTC. Translated: CASSYGASGGNEQYF.

In this sample, this clonotype turned up many times. The V gene is TRBV9, the J gene TRBJ2-5; D not resolved. Trimming cost V 0 bases and J 1 base, with 10 bases left between them. This CDR3 is built from 15 residues. Germline-derived CDR1 and CDR2 are SGDLS and YYNGEE. CDR3 nucleotide sequence: TGTGCCAGCAGCGTAGGGCCCCACGCCCAAGAGACCCAGTACTTC. It yields the protein CASSVGPHAQETQYF.

This clonotype was counted ten times or more. The chain joins TRBV7-2 to TRBJ2-1; no definite D call. This CDR3 is built from 13 residues. Germline lookup yields CDR1 SGHTA and CDR2 FQGNSA. V lost 1 base to trimming and J lost 9 bases, with 10 bases between them. DNA for the CDR3: TGTGCCAGCAGCTTAGTTGAGATCGGTGAGCAGTTCTTC. Encoded protein: CASSLVEIGEQFF.

In its sample, this clonotype was seen many times. The V gene is TRBV20-1, the J gene TRBJ2-7, with 9 bases fitting TRBD2. V gave up 1 base and J gave up 3 bases; unmatched junction bases: 10. The germline gives CDR1 DFQATT, CDR2 SNEGSKA (reference sequence). The length of the CDR3 is 16 residues. The CDR3, as DNA: TGCAGTGCTAGAGTTCGCGGGGGGGCTCTTCGCTACGAGCAGTACTTC. Its translation is CSARVRGGALRYEQYF.

Only a few counts were recorded for this clonotype. This could be a read error, since a much larger clone is one nucleotide away. The chain recombines TRBV20-1 with TRBJ2-1, with 7 bases aligning to TRBD1. There are 12 residues in the CDR3. Germline V gene data show CDR1 as DFQATT and CDR2 as SNEGSKA (reference sequence). In DNA form, the CDR3 reads TGCAGGGCTGGGACAGAGAGGTATGAGCAGTTCTTC. Amino acid sequence: CRAGTERYEQFF.

This clonotype was detected many times. The gene calls are TRBV20-1 and TRBJ2-1, with 11 bases matching TRBD2. Germline assignment: CDR1 DFQATT and CDR2 SNEGSKA (reference sequence). The CDR3 runs to 16 residues. The ends lost 6 bases at V and 1 base at J; junction bases unmatched: 8. The CDR3 DNA reads TGCAGTGCCCCGATAGCGGGGGGGCTGTCCTACAATGAGCAGTTCTTC. It translates to CSAPIAGGLSYNEQFF.

This chain uses TRBV29-1 with TRBJ2-5; D not certain. The length of the CDR3 is 13 residues. Germline CDR1 SQVTM, CDR2 ANQGSEA. The V end was cut by 5 bases, the J end by 5 bases, with 15 bases between. CDR3 protein: CSVLWTLGETQYF. The CDR3 DNA reads TGCAGCGTTCTTTGGACCCTGGGGGAGACCCAGTACTTC.

This clonotype was seen ten or more times. The chain employs TRBV10-2 and TRBJ2-1; D is undetermined. V shed 7 bases and J shed 7 bases, with 8 bases lying between them. The germline V gene encodes CDR1 WSHSY and CDR2 SAAADI. The CDR3 is 11 residues long. This CDR3 reads CASTASNEQFF. The DNA for the CDR3 is TGCGCCAGCACGGCAAGTAATGAGCAGTTCTTC.

This rearrangement joins TRBV19 to TRBJ1-2; 11 positions match TRBD1. The CDR3 runs to 15 residues. Germline V lookup: CDR1 LNHDA, CDR2 SQIVND (reference sequence). V shed 5 bases and J 7 bases; nucleotides not matched to a gene: 9. The CDR3 loop reads CASSFPGQGASGYTF. CDR3 nucleotide sequence: TGTGCCAGTAGTTTCCCCGGACAGGGGGCAAGTGGCTACACCTTC.

This clonotype was seen ten or more times. The chain employs TRBV14 and TRBJ2-5; no clear D gene. CDR3 length: 15 amino acids. The germline CDR1 and CDR2 sequences are SGHDN and FVKESK. Trimming removed 1 base at V and 5 bases at J, with 14 bases between. The DNA for the CDR3 is TGTGCCAGCAGCCAAGGCCTCCGGGCAATGGAGACCCAGTACTTC. Its protein product is CASSQGLRAMETQYF.

This clonotype was seen many times. CDR3 sequence: CASSRTSGSYNEQFF. The CDR3 coding sequence is TGTGCCAGCAGTCGTACTAGCGGATCCTACAATGAGCAGTTCTTC. V and J are TRBV12-3 or TRBV12-4 and TRBJ2-1; 8 positions agree with TRBD2. Losses at the gene ends were 5 bases for V and 1 base for J; bases not matched to a gene: 4. CDR3 length: 15 amino acids.

The table lists this clonotype with a few counts. The chain links TRBV20-1 to TRBJ2-3; 12 nucleotides align to TRBD2. The CDR3 loop spans 16 amino acids. With V trimmed by 4 bases and J by 4 bases, 9 bases remained unmatched. Germline CDR1 is DFQATT and CDR2 is SNEGSKA (reference sequence). The CDR3 nucleotides are TGCAGTGCTACGACTAGCGGGGGTGTGGGGGCAGATACGCAGTATTTT. Translation: CSATTSGGVGADTQYF.

This clonotype was seen ten or more times. The rearrangement links TRBV20-1 to TRBJ1-1; 7 nucleotides line up with TRBD1. Germline CDR1 and CDR2: DFQATT and SNEGSKA (reference sequence). J was trimmed by 5 bases and V by 0 bases; bases with no gene match: 12. This CDR3 contains 16 residues. CDR3 DNA sequence: TGCAGTGCTAGAGATTGGGACAGAACCTGGGGGACTGAAGCTTTCTTT. It is translated as CSARDWDRTWGTEAFF.

In regard to this clonotype: A clone one base away is much larger, so this may be a read error. This chain links TRBV9 with TRBJ2-1; 14 bases fit TRBD2. The CDR3 totals 18 residues. Germline CDR1 and CDR2: SGDLS and YYNGEE. The CDR3 coding sequence is TGTGCCGGCAGCGTACCCCCGGGGGGACTAGCGGGGGCCAATGAGCAGTTCTTC. Protein product: CAGSVPPGGLAGANEQFF.

This clonotype was found many times. V gene TRBV4-2 combines with J gene TRBJ2-7; 9 nucleotides match TRBD2. V lost 0 bases and J lost 1; bases outside the gene matches: 10. The CDR3 is 18 amino acids. Germline V gives CDR1 LGHNA, CDR2 YNFKEQ. CDR3 nucleotide sequence: TGTGCCAGCAGCCAAGACCTAGGAGCGGGGGGTCTATCCTACGAGCAGTACTTC. As protein: CASSQDLGAGGLSYEQYF.

This clonotype was seen only a few times. This may arise from a read error, as a much more abundant clone is one base away. The chain couples TRBV12-3 or TRBV12-4 to TRBJ2-3; D remains ambiguous. This CDR3 has 14 amino acids. The V and J ends lost 6 bases and 0 bases respectively, with 10 bases between them. CDR3 bases: TGTGCCAGCAGGGGTGGCGCTAGCACAGATACGCAGTATTTT. Translation: CASRGGASTDTQYF.

The chain uses TRBV7-2 and TRBJ1-6; D unclear. Per the germline V gene, CDR1 is SGHTA and CDR2 is FQGNSA. The V and J ends lost 1 base and 9 bases respectively, with 10 bases between them. This CDR3 spans 14 amino acids. The CDR3 protein is CASSLEGGLSPLHF. Here the CDR3 DNA reads TGTGCCAGCAGCTTAGAAGGCGGCCTTTCACCCCTCCACTTT.

This clonotype was seen a few times. The J gene is TRBJ2-3, the V gene TRBV7-2; tentatively, D is TRBD2 (5 bases). Trimming stripped 4 bases from V and 5 bases from J, with 10 bases between. This CDR3 is 13 amino acids long. CDR1 SGHTA and CDR2 FQGNSA come from the germline V gene. CDR3: CASSSSRGDTQYF. The DNA for the CDR3 is TGTGCCAGCAGCTCCTCCCGGGGAGATACGCAGTATTTT.